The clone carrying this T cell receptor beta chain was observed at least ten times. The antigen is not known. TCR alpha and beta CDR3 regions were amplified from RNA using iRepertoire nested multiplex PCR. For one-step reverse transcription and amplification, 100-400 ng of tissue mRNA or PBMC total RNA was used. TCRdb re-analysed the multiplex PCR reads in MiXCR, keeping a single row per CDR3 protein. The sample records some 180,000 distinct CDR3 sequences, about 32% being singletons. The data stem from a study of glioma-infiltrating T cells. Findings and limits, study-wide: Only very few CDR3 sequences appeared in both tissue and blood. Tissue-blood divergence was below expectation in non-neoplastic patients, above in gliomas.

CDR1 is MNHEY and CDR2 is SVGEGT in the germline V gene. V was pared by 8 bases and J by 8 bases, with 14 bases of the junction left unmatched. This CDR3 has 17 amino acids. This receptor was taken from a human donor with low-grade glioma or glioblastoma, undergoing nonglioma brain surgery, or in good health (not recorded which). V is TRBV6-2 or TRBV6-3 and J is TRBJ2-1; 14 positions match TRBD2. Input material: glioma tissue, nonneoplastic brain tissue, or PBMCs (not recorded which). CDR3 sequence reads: CASFPRVGTSGSYEQFF. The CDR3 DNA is TGTGCCAGCTTCCCCCGAGTCGGGACTAGCGGGAGTTATGAGCAGTTCTTC.